Included here is one TCR beta chain sequence, with context. The antigen remains undetermined. These data are taken from a study of cytomegalovirus exposure and HLA in healthy donors. General study points: Earlier analysis yielded a pattern in which most TCR beta V segments were productive about 90% or about 30% of the time.

The V and J ends lost 6 bases and 9 bases respectively, with 18 bases between them. This CDR3 contains 13 residues. The germline V gene encodes CDR1 SGHTA and CDR2 FQGNSA. PCR amplification relied on 60 Vbeta primers (plus 13 Jbeta primers). Some clones are missing from TCRdb's copy, which holds only in-frame ones; the method was immunoSEQ multiplex PCR. This table holds over 100,000 clones. V is TRBV7-2 and J is TRBJ2-7; D perhaps matches TRBD2 (7 bases). Sequenced material: PBMCs. This TCR was sampled from a young man in good health and CMV-seronegative. The CDR3 reads CASSKGGERAQYF. Written as DNA, the CDR3 is TGTGCCAGCAGTAAAGGGGGGGAAAGAGCGCAGTACTTC.